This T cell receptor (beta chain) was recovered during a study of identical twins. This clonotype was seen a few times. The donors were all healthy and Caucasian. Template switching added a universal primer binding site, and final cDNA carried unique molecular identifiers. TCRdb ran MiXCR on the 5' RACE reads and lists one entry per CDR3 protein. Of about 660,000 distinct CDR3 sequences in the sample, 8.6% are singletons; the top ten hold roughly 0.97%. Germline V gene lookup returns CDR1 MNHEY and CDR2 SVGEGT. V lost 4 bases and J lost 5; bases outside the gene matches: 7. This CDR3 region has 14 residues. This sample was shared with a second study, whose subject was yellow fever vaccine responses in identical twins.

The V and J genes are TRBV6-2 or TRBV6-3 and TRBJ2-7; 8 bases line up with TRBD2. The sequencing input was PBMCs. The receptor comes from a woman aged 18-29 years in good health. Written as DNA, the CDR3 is TGTGCCAGCAGTTTGTCCGGGAGGGCCGACGAGCAGTACTTC. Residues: CASSLSGRADEQYF.